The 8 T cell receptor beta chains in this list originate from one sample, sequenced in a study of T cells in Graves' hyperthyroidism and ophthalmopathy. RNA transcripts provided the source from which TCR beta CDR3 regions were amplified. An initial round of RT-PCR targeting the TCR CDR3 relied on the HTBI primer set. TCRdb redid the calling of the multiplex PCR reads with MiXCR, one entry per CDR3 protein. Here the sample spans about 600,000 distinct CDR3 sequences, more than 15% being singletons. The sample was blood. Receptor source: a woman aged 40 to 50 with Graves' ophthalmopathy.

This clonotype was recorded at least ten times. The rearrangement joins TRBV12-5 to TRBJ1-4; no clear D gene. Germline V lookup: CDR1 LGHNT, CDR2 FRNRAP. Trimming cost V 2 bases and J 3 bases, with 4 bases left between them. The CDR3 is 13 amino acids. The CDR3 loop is CASGLRANEKLFF. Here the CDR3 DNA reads TGTGCTAGTGGTTTGAGGGCTAATGAAAAACTGTTTTTT.

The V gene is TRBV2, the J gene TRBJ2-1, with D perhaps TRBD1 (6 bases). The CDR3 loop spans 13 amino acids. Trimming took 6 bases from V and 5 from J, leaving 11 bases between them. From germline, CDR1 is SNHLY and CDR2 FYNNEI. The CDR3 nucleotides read TGTGCCAGCAGAGGGGCAGGGGACAATGAGCAGTTCTTC. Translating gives CASRGAGDNEQFF.

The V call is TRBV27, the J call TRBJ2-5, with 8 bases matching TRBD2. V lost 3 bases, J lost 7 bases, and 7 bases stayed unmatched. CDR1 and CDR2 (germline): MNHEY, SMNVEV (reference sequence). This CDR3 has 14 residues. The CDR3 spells CASSLVSGDGTQYF. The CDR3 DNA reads TGTGCCAGCAGTTTGGTTAGCGGGGACGGGACCCAGTACTTC.

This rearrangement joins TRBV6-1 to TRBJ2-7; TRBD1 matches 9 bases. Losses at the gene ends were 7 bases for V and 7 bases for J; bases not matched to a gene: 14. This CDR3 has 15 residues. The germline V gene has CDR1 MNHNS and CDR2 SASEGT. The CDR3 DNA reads TGTGCCAGCACGTCAGGAGGGACAGGGTCCTGGGAGCAGTACTTC. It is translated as CASTSGGTGSWEQYF.

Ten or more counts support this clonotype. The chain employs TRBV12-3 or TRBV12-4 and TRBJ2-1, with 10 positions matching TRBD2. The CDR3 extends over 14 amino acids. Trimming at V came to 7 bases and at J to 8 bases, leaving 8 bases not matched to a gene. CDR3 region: CASIASGSRDEQFF. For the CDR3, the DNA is TGTGCCAGCATTGCTAGCGGGAGTAGGGATGAGCAGTTCTTC.

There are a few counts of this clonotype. Here the CDR3 reads CASRPGRAGTGELFF. In DNA form, the CDR3 reads TGTGCCAGCAGACCCGGGAGGGCGGGCACCGGGGAGCTGTTTTTT. The V call is TRBV6-1, the J call TRBJ2-2; 8 bases map to TRBD2. Per the germline V gene, CDR1 is MNHNS and CDR2 is SASEGT. J gave up 4 bases and V 6 bases, and 7 bases lay outside the gene matches. The CDR3 loop spans 15 amino acids.

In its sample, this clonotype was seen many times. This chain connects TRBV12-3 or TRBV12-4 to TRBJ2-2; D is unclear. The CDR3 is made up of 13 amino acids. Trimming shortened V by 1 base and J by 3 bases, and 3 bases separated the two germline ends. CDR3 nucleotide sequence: TGTGCCAGCAGTTTAGTGTACACCGGGGAGCTGTTTTTT. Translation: CASSLVYTGELFF.

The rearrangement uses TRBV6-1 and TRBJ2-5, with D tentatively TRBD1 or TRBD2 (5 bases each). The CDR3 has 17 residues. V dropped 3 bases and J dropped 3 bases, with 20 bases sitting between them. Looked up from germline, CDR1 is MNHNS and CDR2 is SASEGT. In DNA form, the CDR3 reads TGTGCCAGCAGTGAGTTCCGTGGGACGAGAAGGGAAGAGACCCAGTACTTC. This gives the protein CASSEFRGTRREETQYF.